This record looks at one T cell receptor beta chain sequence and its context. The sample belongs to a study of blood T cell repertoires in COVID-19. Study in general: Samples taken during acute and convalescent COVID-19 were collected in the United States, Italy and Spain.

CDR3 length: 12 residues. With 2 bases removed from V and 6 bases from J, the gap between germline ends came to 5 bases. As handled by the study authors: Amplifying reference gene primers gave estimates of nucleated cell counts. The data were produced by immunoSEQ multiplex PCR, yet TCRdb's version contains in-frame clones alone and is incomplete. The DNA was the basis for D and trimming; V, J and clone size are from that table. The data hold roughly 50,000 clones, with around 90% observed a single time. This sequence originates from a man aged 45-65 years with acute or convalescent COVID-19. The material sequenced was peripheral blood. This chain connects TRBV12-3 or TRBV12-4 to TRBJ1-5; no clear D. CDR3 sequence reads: CASSLSVQPQHF. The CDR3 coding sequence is TGTGCCAGCAGTTTATCGGTTCAGCCCCAGCATTTT.